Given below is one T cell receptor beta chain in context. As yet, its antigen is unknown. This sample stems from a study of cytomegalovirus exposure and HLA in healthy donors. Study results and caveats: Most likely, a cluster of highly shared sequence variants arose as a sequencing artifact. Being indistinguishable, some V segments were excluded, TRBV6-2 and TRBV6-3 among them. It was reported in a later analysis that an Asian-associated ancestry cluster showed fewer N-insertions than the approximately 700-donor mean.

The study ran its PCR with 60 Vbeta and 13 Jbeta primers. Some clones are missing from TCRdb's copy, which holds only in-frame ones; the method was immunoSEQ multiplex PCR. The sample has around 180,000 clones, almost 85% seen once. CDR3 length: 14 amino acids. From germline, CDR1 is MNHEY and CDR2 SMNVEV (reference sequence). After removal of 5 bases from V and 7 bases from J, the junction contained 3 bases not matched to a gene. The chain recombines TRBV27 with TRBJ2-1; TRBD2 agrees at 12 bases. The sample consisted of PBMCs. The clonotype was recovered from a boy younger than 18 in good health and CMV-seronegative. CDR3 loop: CASSPGLAGNEQFF. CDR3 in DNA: TGTGCCAGCAGTCCTGGACTAGCGGGAAATGAGCAGTTCTTC.